This T cell receptor beta chain was recovered during a study of T cell repertoires in cytomegalovirus infection. Study details: CMV infection and matching HLA type were both indicated by public TCR beta signatures. Whole-study findings and limits: HLA-C-restricted, CMV-specific TCR beta clonotypes were dominant ex vivo. CMV carriers with the relevant HLA were identified by cumulative public TCR beta family frequency.

There are 15 residues in the CDR3. The V gene lost 6 bases and the J gene lost 5 bases, with 19 bases spanning the gap. Germline values: CDR1 MNHEY, CDR2 SVGAGI. The table lists this clonotype with many counts. Its antigen is unidentified. TCRdb called the reads again in MiXCR, with one record for every CDR3 protein. The table includes fewer than 550,000 distinct CDR3 sequences, around a quarter detected once. V and J are TRBV6-5 and TRBJ2-5; the D gene could be TRBD1 or TRBD2 (5 bases each). The clonotype comes from a human donor in good health (CMV status not recorded). Some clones in this sample may be carry-over from other donors' samples. Sequencing was carried out using PBMCs. The CDR3 protein is CASRTGPPEEETQYF. CDR3 DNA: TGTGCCAGCAGGACGGGACCCCCGGAAGAGGAGACCCAGTACTTC.